The clone carrying this TCR beta chain was observed at least ten times. Trimming removed 0 bases at V and 4 bases at J, with 13 bases between. Germline V CDR1 and CDR2: LGHNA, YNFKEQ. CDR3 length: 17 amino acids. Amplification yielded TCR beta CDR3 regions, with RNA transcripts as the source. An initial round of RT-PCR targeting the TCR CDR3 relied on the HTBI primer set. TCRdb fed the multiplex PCR reads into MiXCR, producing one record per CDR3 protein. The profile shows almost 250,000 distinct CDR3 sequences, approximately 25% of them singletons. The entry originates in a study of T cells in Graves' hyperthyroidism and ophthalmopathy.

The V call is TRBV4-2, the J call TRBJ1-6, with D tentatively TRBD1 (5 bases). This TCR derives from a woman aged 40 to 50 with Graves' ophthalmopathy. Material for sequencing was blood. The CDR3 nucleotides are TGTGCCAGCAGCCAAGACCCTCCACAGGCGTATAATTCACCCCTCCACTTT. Its translation: CASSQDPPQAYNSPLHF.